Shown below are 18 T cell receptor beta chains from a single sample sequenced in a study of T cells in localized non-small cell lung cancer. Clones were sequenced by immunoSEQ multiplex PCR, and TCRdb holds only the in-frame ones, with some missing. The table shows about 36,000 clones, with 85% to 95% occurring only once. This material consisted of peripheral blood, taken before any cancer treatment. These TCRs come from a female donor aged 60 or older with stage I lung adenocarcinoma.

This clone was counted once. The genes are TRBV21-1 and TRBJ1-4; the tabulated D call, TRBD1, remains unverified against the DNA. TRBV21-1 is shown as a pseudogene. This CDR3 comprises 18 residues. CDR3 DNA sequence: TGTGCCAGCAGCAAAGGAGGGTCCTCAGGGGCCGGTAATGAAAAACTGTTTTTT. It yields the protein CASSKGGSSGAGNEKLFF.

This chain links TRBV27 with TRBJ1-6; 7 bases match TRBD1. V lost 1 base to trimming and J lost 7 bases; unmatched junction nucleotides: 7. The length of the CDR3 is 16 residues. Per the germline V gene, CDR1 is MNHEY and CDR2 is SMNVEV (reference sequence). The CDR3 reads CASSLWASRGNSPLHF. The CDR3 DNA reads as TGTGCCAGCAGTTTATGGGCATCCAGGGGGAATTCACCCCTCCACTTT.

This chain uses TRBV5-1 with TRBJ2-1; 7 bases agree with TRBD2. Germline V gives CDR1 SGHRS, CDR2 YFSETQ. The CDR3 length is 13 residues. Trimming took 1 base from V and 10 from J; bases not matched to a gene: 5. CDR3 residues: CASSLRSGGEQFF. Written as DNA, the CDR3 is TGCGCCAGCAGCTTGAGGTCGGGGGGAGAGCAGTTCTTC.

The V call is TRBV7-9, the J call TRBJ1-1; 9 nucleotides line up with TRBD1. Germline V gene sequence: CDR1 SEHNR, CDR2 FQNEAQ (reference sequence). V was clipped by 6 bases and J by 5 bases; unmatched bases: 7. The CDR3 has 14 residues. CDR3 sequence reads: CASRRDRAMTEAFF. CDR3 DNA: TGTGCCAGCAGACGGGACAGGGCGATGACTGAAGCTTTCTTT.

The CDR3 sequence is CASSFNRGGEKLFF. The CDR3 DNA reads as TGTGCCAGCAGTTTTAATAGGGGCGGGGAAAAACTGTTTTTT. The chain uses TRBV28 and TRBJ1-4; tentative D call: TRBD1 (5 bases). Between the trimmed V and J ends, which lost 3 bases and 8 bases, there was a span of 13 bases. This CDR3 region has 14 residues. Germline values: CDR1 MDHEN, CDR2 SYDVKM.

The chain couples TRBV5-1 to TRBJ2-7; the D gene could be TRBD1 or TRBD2 (6 bases each). The germline V and J ends were trimmed by 0 bases and 0 bases, with 10 bases remaining between them. Germline CDR1 and CDR2: SGHRS and YFSETQ. There are 15 residues in the CDR3. In nucleotides, the CDR3 is TGCGCCAGCAGCTTGGAGGGGGGAAGCTCCTACGAGCAGTACTTC. It yields the protein CASSLEGGSSYEQYF.

The genes are TRBV25-1 and TRBJ1-5, with 9 bases identical to TRBD1. CDR3 length equals 13 residues. With V trimmed by 9 bases and J by 7 bases, 7 bases remained unmatched. Germline V gene sequence: CDR1 MGHDK, CDR2 SYGVNS. The CDR3 loop reads CARGQGSYQPQHF. The CDR3 nucleotides read TGTGCCAGAGGACAGGGGAGTTACCAGCCCCAGCATTTT.

The chain recombines TRBV6-5 with TRBJ2-5; a possible D gene is TRBD1 (6 bases). This CDR3 contains 14 residues. The V gene's germline CDR1 is MNHEY and CDR2 SVGAGI. The V end lost 0 bases, the J end lost 2 bases, and 7 bases lay between the germline ends. Here the CDR3 DNA reads TGTGCCAGCAGTTACTCCGGACAGCAAGAGACCCAGTACTTC. Amino acids: CASSYSGQQETQYF.

The chain combines TRBV29-1 with TRBJ2-1, with D possibly called TRBD1 or TRBD2 (7 bases each). The length of the CDR3 is 13 residues. CDR1 SQVTM and CDR2 ANQGSEA come from the germline V gene. The germline V and J ends were trimmed by 8 bases and 5 bases, with 16 bases remaining between them. The DNA of the CDR3 is TGCAGCCCAATCAGGGGGGGGAACAATGAGCAGTTCTTC. Its protein is CSPIRGGNNEQFF.

This chain joins TRBV5-1 and TRBJ1-6, with a possible D match to TRBD1 (5 bases). Germline V gene lookup returns CDR1 SGHRS and CDR2 YFSETQ. This CDR3 spans 14 amino acids. Trimming took off 1 base at V and 6 bases at J, with 8 bases between the two ends. DNA for the CDR3: TGCGCCAGCAGCTTGCCCGGGGCTAATTCACCCCTCCACTTT. Translated: CASSLPGANSPLHF.

This chain links TRBV18 with TRBJ1-6; the D gene is possibly TRBD1 (5 bases). From germline, CDR1 is KGHSH and CDR2 LQKENI. CDR3 length equals 17 residues. Trimming removed 2 bases from V and 7 bases from J, with 18 bases in between. DNA for the CDR3: TGTGCCAGCTCACCAGTGGGGGAGGGCCCCTTCAATTCACCCCTCCACTTT. Encoded protein: CASSPVGEGPFNSPLHF.

The rearrangement links TRBV7-9 to TRBJ2-3, with 7 bases aligning to TRBD1. The V and J ends lost 5 bases and 6 bases, in that order; junction bases with no gene match: 11. This CDR3 contains 15 residues. The V gene's germline CDR1 is SEHNR and CDR2 FQNEAQ (reference sequence). The DNA for the CDR3 is TGTGCCAGCAGCCGATCGACAGGGCGTTCGGATACGCAGTATTTT. It specifies CASSRSTGRSDTQYF.

The V and J genes are TRBV9 and TRBJ2-3, with 14 nucleotides matching TRBD2. Trimming took 4 bases from V and 5 from J; bases not matched to a gene: 6. The CDR3 extends over 16 amino acids. The germline V gene encodes CDR1 SGDLS and CDR2 YYNGEE. The CDR3 protein is CASSLTGTSGGDTQYF. The CDR3, as DNA: TGTGCCAGCAGCCTCACCGGGACTAGCGGGGGAGATACGCAGTATTTT.

The chain has TRBV28 and TRBJ1-2; D not certain. The ends were cut back, 7 bases at V and 1 base at J, with 13 bases in the middle. The CDR3 contains 14 residues. Germline V CDR1 and CDR2: MDHEN, SYDVKM. The CDR3 loop is CASKRTPLNYGYTF. The CDR3 DNA is TGTGCCAGCAAGCGTACACCGCTTAACTATGGCTACACCTTC.

The chain employs TRBV2 and TRBJ1-4; TRBD1 matches at 8 bases. CDR1 SNHLY and CDR2 FYNNEI come from the germline V gene. V lost 8 bases to trimming and J lost 0 bases; unmatched junction nucleotides: 8. This CDR3 comprises 16 residues. The CDR3 sequence is CASERPGGTTNEKLFF. CDR3 in DNA: TGTGCCAGCGAGAGGCCAGGGGGCACAACTAATGAAAAACTGTTTTTT.

The chain is built from TRBV19 and TRBJ1-1, with D possibly being TRBD1 (5 bases). This CDR3 has 14 residues. The germline gives CDR1 LNHDA, CDR2 SQIVND (reference sequence). Trimming took 3 bases from V and 1 from J, leaving 9 bases between them. The CDR3 region has the DNA TGTGCCAGTAGTATCATGGGGCAGAACACTGAAGCTTTCTTT. Protein: CASSIMGQNTEAFF.

The chain has TRBV10-3 and TRBJ1-2, with a possible D match to TRBD1 (6 bases). CDR1 and CDR2 (germline): ENHRY, SYGVKD. This CDR3 has 14 amino acids. V was clipped by 1 base and J by 7 bases, with 13 bases between them. The DNA of the CDR3 is TGTGCCATCAGTGAGTGGTACAGGGAAGGTGGCTACACCTTC. It yields the protein CAISEWYREGGYTF.

J is TRBJ1-2 and V is TRBV5-1, with D unclear. V shed 0 bases and J shed 4 bases, with 10 bases lying between them. Germline loops: CDR1 SGHRS, CDR2 YFSETQ. The CDR3 runs 14 residues. The DNA for the CDR3 is TGCGCCAGCAGCTTGGGGGAGCCCCTCTATGGCTACACCTTC. This encodes CASSLGEPLYGYTF.